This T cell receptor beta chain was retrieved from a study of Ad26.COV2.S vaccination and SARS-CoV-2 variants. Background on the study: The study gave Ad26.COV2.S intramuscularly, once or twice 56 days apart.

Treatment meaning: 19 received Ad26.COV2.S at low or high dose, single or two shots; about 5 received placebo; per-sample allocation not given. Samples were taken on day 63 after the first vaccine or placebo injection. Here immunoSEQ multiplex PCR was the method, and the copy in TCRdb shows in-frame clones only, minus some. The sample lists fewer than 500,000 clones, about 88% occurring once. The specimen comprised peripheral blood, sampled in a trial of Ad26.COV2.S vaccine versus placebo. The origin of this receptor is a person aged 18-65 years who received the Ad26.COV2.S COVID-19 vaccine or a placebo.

The CDR3 DNA follows: TGTGCCAGCAGCCGGGACGCGCCGGGGACGCAGTATTTT. Its translation is CASSRDAPGTQYF. The genes are TRBV7-9 and TRBJ2-3; the D call may be TRBD1 or TRBD2 (5 bases each). CDR3 length equals 13 residues. Germline assignment: CDR1 SEHNR and CDR2 FQNEAQ (reference sequence). V was cut by 5 bases and J by 9 bases, with 15 bases left in between.